This T cell receptor beta chain was sequenced for a study of cytomegalovirus exposure and HLA in healthy donors. Study-level background: A prior analysis found around 110 million unique TCR beta sequences from around 190 million T cells.

Germline lookup yields CDR1 SQVTM and CDR2 ANQGSEA. The V and J ends lost 0 bases and 0 bases, in that order; junction bases with no gene match: 11. This CDR3 has 19 residues. Study observations and caveats: Per a prior analysis, the majority of TCR beta V segments were productive roughly 90% or roughly 30% of the time.

It was with 60 Vbeta and 13 Jbeta primers that the PCR ran. TCRdb's copy holds only in-frame clones and misses some; the assay was immunoSEQ multiplex PCR. The repertoire includes approximately 92,000 clones, 69% of them detected once, and 2.5% to 3% sits in the top ten. Worth noting for this clone: Antigen specificity is unknown.

The TCR was taken from a man between 50 and 59 years old in good health and CMV-seronegative. The source material was PBMCs. This chain connects TRBV29-1 to TRBJ2-2, with 9 bases identical to TRBD1. The CDR3 spells CSVEDVGQGTPSNTGELFF. The CDR3 coding sequence is TGCAGCGTTGAAGATGTGGGACAGGGAACCCCTTCGAACACCGGGGAGCTGTTTTTT.